What follows are 19 T cell receptor beta chains derived from one specimen sequenced in a study of cytomegalovirus exposure and HLA in healthy donors. With 60 Vbeta and 13 Jbeta primers, the PCR was carried out. The protocol was immunoSEQ multiplex PCR, while the TCRdb copy is restricted to in-frame clones and leaves out a portion. The table records around 130,000 clones, more than 65% of them present only once. Sequencing was done on a sample of PBMCs. The receptor source for this set is a woman younger than 45 in good health and CMV-seronegative.

In this sample, this clone turned up a few times. The rearrangement links TRBV6-6 to TRBJ1-2, with a weak D call TRBD1 (6 bases). The CDR3 has 14 amino acids. V was clipped by 0 bases and J by 7 bases, with 12 bases between them. Germline-derived CDR1 and CDR2 are MNHNY and SVGAGI (reference sequence). The CDR3 loop is CASSYSIGGSGYTF. The CDR3 DNA sequence: TGTGCCAGCAGTTACTCGATTGGGGGCTCTGGCTACACCTTC.

The chain carries TRBV6-1 and TRBJ1-1; D ambiguous. Trimming shortened V by 4 bases and J by 1 base, and 10 bases separated the two germline ends. The CDR3 is 14 residues long. In germline, CDR1 is MNHNS, CDR2 SASEGT. DNA of the CDR3: TGTGCCAGCAGTGTGTCATCAGGGAACACTGAAGCTTTCTTT. Its protein product is CASSVSSGNTEAFF.

The J gene is TRBJ2-3, the V gene TRBV23-1; 12 bases match TRBD2. TRBV23-1 is assigned to the ORF class and has an uncertain function. The CDR3 is 16 residues long. With V trimmed by 9 bases and J by 2 bases, 9 bases remained unmatched. In nucleotides, the CDR3 is TGCGCCAGGGCGGGACTAGCGGGCCACATCACAGATACGCAGTATTTT. Translation gives CARAGLAGHITDTQYF.

The V and J genes are TRBV28 and TRBJ2-5; TRBD2 is a possible D gene (6 bases). V was shortened by 5 bases and J by 4 bases, with 20 bases between the two germline ends. The CDR3 loop spans 16 amino acids. Germline CDR1 is MDHEN and CDR2 is SYDVKM. As DNA, the CDR3 is TGTGCCAGCAGTGCCACCTCCGGGAGCCACGGAGAGACCCAGTACTTC. Protein sequence: CASSATSGSHGETQYF.

The chain couples TRBV5-6 to TRBJ1-5; tentatively, D is TRBD1 (5 bases). V was cut by 5 bases and J by 7 bases, with 13 bases left in between. Looked up from germline, CDR1 is SGHDT and CDR2 is YYEEEE. The CDR3 length is 13 residues. In DNA, the CDR3 is TGTGCCAGCAGTAAGAGGGAGGGGCAGCCCCAGCATTTT. This codes for CASSKREGQPQHF.

The chain recombines TRBV5-1 with TRBJ1-2; D possibly corresponds to TRBD1 (6 bases). The length of the CDR3 is 13 residues. Germline loops: CDR1 SGHRS, CDR2 YFSETQ. V dropped 5 bases and J dropped 6 bases, with 14 bases sitting between them. The CDR3 loop reads CASRDTGSDGYTF. Written as DNA, the CDR3 is TGCGCCAGCAGAGATACAGGGTCCGATGGCTACACCTTC.

The chain employs TRBV7-8 and TRBJ1-4; tentatively, D is TRBD1 (6 bases). The V gene lost 1 base and the J gene lost 8 bases, with 17 bases spanning the gap. Germline CDR1 SGHVS, CDR2 FQNEAQ. The CDR3 totals 16 residues. In nucleotides, the CDR3 is TGTGCCAGCAGCTTAGAAAACAGGGTTTCGAAAGAAAAACTGTTTTTT. Translating gives CASSLENRVSKEKLFF.

This clone turned up a few times. The rearrangement joins TRBV11-3 to TRBJ2-7, with 8 bases identical to TRBD1. Germline V gives CDR1 SGHNT, CDR2 YENEEA. With V trimmed by 0 bases and J by 3 bases, 4 bases remained unmatched. The CDR3 is made up of 15 amino acids. The CDR3 coding sequence is TGTGCCAGCAGCTTAGAACAGGGGGTCTACTACGAGCAGTACTTC. It yields the protein CASSLEQGVYYEQYF.

This clone was counted once. The rearrangement uses TRBV7-3 and TRBJ1-2; TRBD1 matches 9 bases. CDR1 and CDR2 (germline): SGHTA, FQGTGA. Trimming took 3 bases from V and 4 from J; bases not matched to a gene: 6. There are 15 residues in the CDR3. The CDR3 coding sequence is TGTGCCAGCAGCTTTACAGGGGGCGCCCCCTATGGCTACACCTTC. Encoded protein: CASSFTGGAPYGYTF.

This chain links TRBV30 with TRBJ2-7, with D perhaps TRBD2 (6 bases). Germline V gene data show CDR1 as GTSNPN and CDR2 as SVGIG (reference sequence). The CDR3 loop spans 13 amino acids. Trimming cost V 1 base and J 5 bases, with 12 bases left between them. The CDR3 loop is CAWSEREPNEQYF. For the CDR3, the DNA is TGTGCCTGGAGTGAACGGGAGCCGAACGAGCAGTACTTC.

The chain employs TRBV2 and TRBJ2-5; 7 bases fit TRBD2. The CDR3 totals 14 residues. Germline trimming cut 8 bases from V and 1 base from J; bases unmatched to any gene: 7. In germline, CDR1 is SNHLY, CDR2 FYNNEI. The chain's CDR3 is CASLLTSSQETQYF. CDR3 coding DNA: TGTGCCAGCCTCCTGACTAGCAGCCAAGAGACCCAGTACTTC.

The gene calls are TRBV9 and TRBJ2-1; TRBD2 matches at 11 bases. The V and J ends lost 2 bases and 8 bases, in that order; junction bases with no gene match: 12. Germline V CDR1 and CDR2: SGDLS, YYNGEE. CDR3 length: 17 amino acids. The CDR3 protein is CASSVSSGRAWMDEQFF. Written as DNA, the CDR3 is TGTGCCAGCAGCGTCAGTAGCGGGAGGGCCTGGATGGATGAGCAGTTCTTC.

The chain carries TRBV28 and TRBJ2-7, with TRBD1 identical over 9 bases. V shed 6 bases and J 4 bases; nucleotides not matched to a gene: 4. CDR1 is MDHEN and CDR2 is SYDVKM in the germline V gene. The CDR3 extends over 13 amino acids. The CDR3 loop reads CASRRQGDYEQYV. CDR3 coding DNA: TGTGCCAGCAGACGACAGGGGGATTACGAGCAGTACGTC.

The rearrangement joins TRBV28 to TRBJ2-6, with 9 bases fitting TRBD1. CDR3 size: 17 residues. After removal of 7 bases from V and 2 bases from J, the junction contained 9 bases not matched to a gene. Germline V gene data show CDR1 as MDHEN and CDR2 as SYDVKM. Written as DNA, the CDR3 is TGTGCCAGCATAATGGGACAGGGAAAGGCTGGGGCCAACGTCCTGACTTTC. Translating gives CASIMGQGKAGANVLTF.

The chain uses TRBV4-1 and TRBJ1-1; 7 nucleotides line up with TRBD1. Germline V gene data show CDR1 as MGHRA and CDR2 as YSYEKL. The CDR3 spans 15 residues. Trimming took 0 bases from V and 4 from J; bases not matched to a gene: 5. For the CDR3, the DNA is TGCGCCAGCAGCCAAGATGGAGCAGGGGGCACTGAAGCTTTCTTT. This gives the protein CASSQDGAGGTEAFF.

This clone was seen a handful of times. This sequence joins TRBV4-1 and TRBJ1-4; 7 bases fit TRBD1. The CDR3 loop spans 17 amino acids. Germline assignment: CDR1 MGHRA and CDR2 YSYEKL. V lost 0 bases, J lost 7 bases, and 11 bases stayed unmatched. CDR3 bases: TGCGCCAGCAGCCAAGATCCCCGACAGGGTCGGGCTGAAAAACTGTTTTTT. It translates to CASSQDPRQGRAEKLFF.

This clone was seen a single time. This chain links TRBV7-2 with TRBJ2-2; TRBD1 matches 7 bases. Trimming took 5 bases from V and 1 from J; bases not matched to a gene: 4. Germline V gene data show CDR1 as SGHTA and CDR2 as FQGNSA. The CDR3 is 15 residues long. The CDR3 region has the DNA TGTGCCAGCAGCAAGGGACAGATGAACACCGGGGAGCTGTTTTTT. As protein: CASSKGQMNTGELFF.

V is TRBV11-2 and J is TRBJ2-3, with 8 positions matching TRBD2. This CDR3 is built from 15 residues. Per the germline V gene, CDR1 is SGHAT and CDR2 is FQNNGV. J was trimmed by 1 base and V by 5 bases; bases with no gene match: 5. CDR3 nucleotides: TGTGCCAGCAGCCCCCTGACTAGCGGCACAGATACGCAGTATTTT. Its translation: CASSPLTSGTDTQYF.

The chain combines TRBV6-5 with TRBJ2-2; no clear D. With 1 base removed from V and 7 bases from J, the gap between germline ends came to 4 bases. Germline V gene lookup returns CDR1 MNHEY and CDR2 SVGAGI. The CDR3 covers 12 residues. DNA of the CDR3: TGTGCCAGCAGTTACTTTATCGGGGAGCTGTTTTTT. Its translation is CASSYFIGELFF.